The 18 T cell receptor beta chains below all came from one sample that was sequenced in a study of cytomegalovirus exposure and HLA in healthy donors. Sequencing was performed with immunoSEQ multiplex PCR; in TCRdb, only in-frame clones are kept and a portion is missing. This sample has approximately 170,000 clones; under 95% occur once, and the top ten carry about 2.9%. The sequencing sample was made of PBMCs. The receptors stem from a woman younger than 35 in good health and CMV-seropositive.

V and J are TRBV6-6 and TRBJ2-7, with 8 positions matching TRBD1. The germline V gene encodes CDR1 MNHNY and CDR2 SVGAGI (reference sequence). With V trimmed by 8 bases and J by 5 bases, 17 bases remained unmatched. CDR3 size: 16 residues. The DNA for the CDR3 is TGTGCCAGCTCCAATTTCCCGGGAACAGGGGGTAACGAGCAGTACTTC. It is translated as CASSNFPGTGGNEQYF.

The DNA for the CDR3 is TGTGCCACCCAGGTCCAGGGGGCGTCCCCCCAGCATTTT. This gives the protein CATQVQGASPQHF. The chain employs TRBV19 and TRBJ1-5, with TRBD1 matching 8 bases. The V gene end was trimmed by 10 bases and the J gene end by 10 bases; junction bases not matched to a gene: 12. CDR3 length: 13 residues. Germline assignment: CDR1 LNHDA and CDR2 SQIVND (reference sequence).

The rearrangement links TRBV7-2 to TRBJ1-1, with a possible D match to TRBD1 (6 bases). The CDR3 consists of 14 residues. Germline V gene lookup returns CDR1 SGHTA and CDR2 FQGNSA. The germline V and J ends were trimmed by 0 bases and 4 bases, with 9 bases remaining between them. The chain's CDR3 is CASSLAGAVTEAFF. DNA for the CDR3: TGTGCCAGCAGCTTAGCGGGGGCTGTCACTGAAGCTTTCTTT.

V usage is TRBV6-1 and J usage is TRBJ2-1; 8 bases align to TRBD1. CDR3 length equals 16 residues. Germline CDR1 MNHNS, CDR2 SASEGT. The V and J ends lost 3 bases and 0 bases, in that order; junction bases with no gene match: 4. CDR3 coding DNA: TGTGCCAGCAGTGAGGATACAGGGGGCTCCTACAATGAGCAGTTCTTC. Protein product: CASSEDTGGSYNEQFF.

The chain is built from TRBV19 and TRBJ1-2; 9 nucleotides align to TRBD1. J was trimmed by 8 bases and V by 2 bases; bases with no gene match: 6. This CDR3 is built from 14 residues. Germline CDR1 LNHDA, CDR2 SQIVND (reference sequence). Here the CDR3 DNA reads TGTGCCAGTAGTATATGGACAGGGGATTTGGGCTACACCTTC. Encoded protein: CASSIWTGDLGYTF.

The chain uses TRBV11-2 and TRBJ2-7, with a possible D match to TRBD1 (5 bases). V was trimmed by 7 bases and J by 0 bases, leaving 10 bases between them. Germline CDR1 is SGHAT and CDR2 is FQNNGV. The CDR3 has 13 residues. The CDR3 bases are TGTGCCAGCAAGCAGGGCAGCTCCTACGAGCAGTACTTC. It yields the protein CASKQGSSYEQYF.

This chain's CDR3 is CASSFQRESDEQFF. The CDR3 region has the DNA TGTGCCAGCAGTTTCCAGCGGGAGAGCGATGAGCAGTTCTTC. The chain combines TRBV28 with TRBJ2-1; 8 nucleotides agree with TRBD2. V lost 3 bases and J lost 8; bases outside the gene matches: 6. The CDR3 has 14 amino acids. CDR1 and CDR2 (germline): MDHEN, SYDVKM.

The chain is built from TRBV27 and TRBJ2-3; weak D call: TRBD2 (7 bases). Trimming took 5 bases from V and 6 from J, leaving 27 bases between them. CDR1 and CDR2 from the germline V gene are MNHEY and SMNVEV (reference sequence). CDR3 length equals 18 residues. The CDR3 spells CASSPPQLAGGQWDTQYF. In DNA form, the CDR3 reads TGTGCCAGCAGTCCCCCCCAGCTGGCCGGGGGGCAGTGGGATACGCAGTATTTT.

This clone was observed a single time. The chain links TRBV6-6 to TRBJ2-2; D unclear. Germline V gene sequence: CDR1 MNHNY, CDR2 SVGAGI (reference sequence). With 2 bases removed from V and 0 bases from J, the gap between germline ends came to 10 bases. The CDR3 spans 16 residues. The CDR3 bases are TGTGCCAGCAGTTACACAGAAGGCGCGAACACCGGGGAGCTGTTTTTT. It specifies CASSYTEGANTGELFF.

A few counts support this clone. The genes are TRBV7-2 and TRBJ1-2; possible D gene TRBD1, 6 bases. CDR1 and CDR2 from the germline V gene are SGHTA and FQGNSA. The CDR3 runs to 14 residues. V was pared by 4 bases and J by 2 bases, with 11 bases between. CDR3: CASSWGTPNYGYTF. CDR3 DNA sequence: TGTGCCAGCAGCTGGGGGACACCGAACTATGGCTACACCTTC.

The chain links TRBV5-1 to TRBJ1-1; D not certain. Germline CDR1 is SGHRS and CDR2 is YFSETQ. The V end lost 0 bases, the J end lost 1 base, and 10 bases lay between the germline ends. The CDR3 has 15 amino acids. CDR3 loop: CASSLATVPNTEAFF. CDR3 DNA: TGCGCCAGCAGCTTGGCCACGGTACCGAACACTGAAGCTTTCTTT.

With regard to this clone: The same CDR3 can be traced to other DNA sequences in this sample. The rearrangement uses TRBV19 and TRBJ1-1, with D perhaps TRBD1 (5 bases). This CDR3 region has 13 residues. V shed 4 bases and J shed 0 bases, with 6 bases lying between them. Germline V gives CDR1 LNHDA, CDR2 SQIVND (reference sequence). CDR3 region: CASSTTVNTEAFF. The CDR3 coding sequence is TGTGCCAGTAGTACGACAGTGAACACTGAAGCTTTCTTT.

This chain connects TRBV6-5 to TRBJ1-1; D is unclear. Deletions cut 0 bases from V and 0 bases from J, with 8 bases between. The V gene's germline CDR1 is MNHEY and CDR2 SVGAGI. This CDR3 spans 15 amino acids. CDR3 residues: CASSYSNSLNTEAFF. The CDR3 nucleotides read TGTGCCAGCAGTTACTCGAACAGTCTGAACACTGAAGCTTTCTTT.

The chain employs TRBV7-9 and TRBJ2-7, with D maybe TRBD1 (5 bases). CDR3 length: 14 residues. The germline gives CDR1 SEHNR, CDR2 FQNEAQ (reference sequence). The ends were cut back, 1 base at V and 9 bases at J, with 16 bases in the middle. Written as DNA, the CDR3 is TGTGCCAGCAGCTTAGGAGGTAGTATCCAGGGGCAGTACTTC. Its translation: CASSLGGSIQGQYF.

This clone has more than one count but fewer than ten. The chain carries TRBV6-1 and TRBJ1-5; 9 bases are a match to TRBD1. Germline V gives CDR1 MNHNS, CDR2 SASEGT. The CDR3 has 14 amino acids. V gave up 4 bases and J gave up 4 bases; unmatched junction bases: 2. The CDR3 sequence: CASSGTGENQPQHF. CDR3 coding DNA: TGTGCCAGCAGTGGGACAGGGGAAAATCAGCCCCAGCATTTT.

This sequence joins TRBV25-1 and TRBJ2-1, with 11 bases fitting TRBD2. Germline loops: CDR1 MGHDK, CDR2 SYGVNS. Trimming cost V 5 bases and J 4 bases; bases outside gene matches: 4. The CDR3 sequence is 15 residues long. The CDR3 bases are TGTGCCAGCAGTTTTAGCGGGGGGGCGTACAATGAGCAGTTCTTC. It specifies CASSFSGGAYNEQFF.

This sequence joins TRBV6-6 and TRBJ2-7; TRBD2 aligns across 8 bases. V lost 4 bases to trimming and J lost 0 bases; unmatched junction nucleotides: 5. The CDR3 runs to 15 residues. The germline V gene encodes CDR1 MNHNY and CDR2 SVGAGI (reference sequence). The chain's CDR3 is CASSSLAGPSYEQYF. The CDR3 DNA follows: TGTGCCAGCAGTTCCTTAGCGGGGCCCTCCTACGAGCAGTACTTC.

This clone was picked up one time. The rearrangement uses TRBV15 and TRBJ2-3, with D maybe TRBD2 (6 bases). Germline V gives CDR1 LNHNV, CDR2 YYDKDF (reference sequence). The CDR3 is 17 amino acids. Trimming cost V 2 bases and J 1 base, with 16 bases left between them. The CDR3 spells CATSRPRWGDGTDTQYF. In DNA, the CDR3 is TGTGCCACCAGCAGACCTCGCTGGGGGGACGGCACAGATACGCAGTATTTT.